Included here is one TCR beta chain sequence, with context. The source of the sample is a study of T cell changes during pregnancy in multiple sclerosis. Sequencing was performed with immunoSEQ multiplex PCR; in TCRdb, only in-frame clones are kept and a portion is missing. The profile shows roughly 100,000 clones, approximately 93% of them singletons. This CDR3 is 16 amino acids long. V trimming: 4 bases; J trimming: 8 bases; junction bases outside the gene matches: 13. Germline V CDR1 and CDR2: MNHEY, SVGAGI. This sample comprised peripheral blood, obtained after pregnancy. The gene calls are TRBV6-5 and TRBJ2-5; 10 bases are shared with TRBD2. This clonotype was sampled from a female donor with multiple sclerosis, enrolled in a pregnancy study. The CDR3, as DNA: TGTGCCAGCAGTTCGGTAGCGGGGGGACAAGAGTACACCCAGTACTTC. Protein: CASSSVAGGQEYTQYF.